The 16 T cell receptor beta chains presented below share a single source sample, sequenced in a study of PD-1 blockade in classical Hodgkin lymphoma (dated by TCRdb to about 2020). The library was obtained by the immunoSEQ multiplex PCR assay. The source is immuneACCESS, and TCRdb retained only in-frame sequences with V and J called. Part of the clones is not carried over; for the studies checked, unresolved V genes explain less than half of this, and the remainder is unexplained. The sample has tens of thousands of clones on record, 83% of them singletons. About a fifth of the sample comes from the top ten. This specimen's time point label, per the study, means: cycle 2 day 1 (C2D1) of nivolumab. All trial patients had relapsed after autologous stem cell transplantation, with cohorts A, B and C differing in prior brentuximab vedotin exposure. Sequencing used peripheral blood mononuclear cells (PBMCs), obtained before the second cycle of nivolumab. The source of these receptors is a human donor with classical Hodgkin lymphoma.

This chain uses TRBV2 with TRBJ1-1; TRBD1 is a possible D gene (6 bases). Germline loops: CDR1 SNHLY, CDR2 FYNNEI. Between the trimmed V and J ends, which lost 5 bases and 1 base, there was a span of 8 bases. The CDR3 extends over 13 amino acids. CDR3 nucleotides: TGTGCCAGCAGTTGGGACACGAACACTGAAGCTTTCTTT. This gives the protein CASSWDTNTEAFF. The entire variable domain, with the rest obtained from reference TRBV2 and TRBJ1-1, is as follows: EPEVTQTPSHQVTQMGQEVILRCVPISNHLYFYWYRQILGQKVEFLVSFYNNEISEKSEIFDDQFSVERPDGSNFTLKIRSTKLEDSAMYFCASSWDTNTEAFFGQGTRLTVV.

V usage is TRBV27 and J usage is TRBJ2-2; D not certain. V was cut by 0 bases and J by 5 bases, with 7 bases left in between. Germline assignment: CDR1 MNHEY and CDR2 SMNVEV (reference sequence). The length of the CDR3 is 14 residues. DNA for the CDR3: TGTGCCAGCAGTTTATCATTGGGGACCGGGGAGCTGTTTTTT. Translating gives CASSLSLGTGELFF.

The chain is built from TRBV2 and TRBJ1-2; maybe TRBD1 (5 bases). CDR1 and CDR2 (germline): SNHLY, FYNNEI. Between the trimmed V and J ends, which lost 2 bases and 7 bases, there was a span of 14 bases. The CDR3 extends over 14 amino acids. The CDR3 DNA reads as TGTGCCAGCAGTGAATGGGGTGGGGGAATTGGCTACACCTTC. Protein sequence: CASSEWGGGIGYTF. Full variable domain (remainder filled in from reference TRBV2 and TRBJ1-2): EPEVTQTPSHQVTQMGQEVILRCVPISNHLYFYWYRQILGQKVEFLVSFYNNEISEKSEIFDDQFSVERPDGSNFTLKIRSTKLEDSAMYFCASSEWGGGIGYTFGSGTRLTVV.

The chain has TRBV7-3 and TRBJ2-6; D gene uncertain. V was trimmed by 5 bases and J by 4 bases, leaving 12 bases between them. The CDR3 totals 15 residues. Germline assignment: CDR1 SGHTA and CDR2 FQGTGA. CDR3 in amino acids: CASSHTRAGANVLTF. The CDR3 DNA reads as TGTGCCAGCAGCCACACCCGGGCGGGGGCCAACGTCCTGACTTTC.

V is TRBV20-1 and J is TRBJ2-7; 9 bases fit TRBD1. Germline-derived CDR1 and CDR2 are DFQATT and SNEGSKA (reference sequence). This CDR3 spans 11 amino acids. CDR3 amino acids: CSKTGGYEQYF. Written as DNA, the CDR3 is TGCTCCAAGACAGGGGGCTACGAGCAGTACTTC.

CDR3 sequence: CASSPGPSYGYTF. CDR3 DNA: TGCGCCAGCAGCCCGGGACCCTCCTATGGCTACACCTTC. The J gene is TRBJ1-2, the V gene TRBV4-1; a possible D gene is TRBD1 (5 bases). The CDR3 consists of 13 residues. V was pared by 4 bases and J by 4 bases, with 10 bases between. The germline V gene encodes CDR1 MGHRA and CDR2 YSYEKL.

CDR3 loop: CASSPEGQIHNEQFF. The DNA for the CDR3 is TGTGCCAGCTCACCAGAGGGACAGATTCACAATGAGCAGTTCTTC. The gene calls are TRBV18 and TRBJ2-1; 7 bases match TRBD1. With 2 bases clipped from V and 5 bases from J, the junction kept 6 bases outside the gene matches. The V gene's germline CDR1 is KGHSH and CDR2 LQKENI. There are 15 residues in the CDR3.

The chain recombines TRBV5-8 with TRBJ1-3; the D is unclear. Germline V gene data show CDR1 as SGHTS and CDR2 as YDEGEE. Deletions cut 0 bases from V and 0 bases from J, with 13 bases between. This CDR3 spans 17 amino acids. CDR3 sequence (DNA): TGTGCCAGCAGCTTGGTTTGGCGGAGGAACTCTGGAAACACCATATATTTT. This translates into CASSLVWRRNSGNTIYF.

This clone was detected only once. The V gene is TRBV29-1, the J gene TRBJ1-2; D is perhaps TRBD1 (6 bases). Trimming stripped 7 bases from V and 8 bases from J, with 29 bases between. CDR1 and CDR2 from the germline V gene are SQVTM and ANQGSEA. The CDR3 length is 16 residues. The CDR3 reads CSALRGSGGAWWGYTF. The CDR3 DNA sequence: TGCAGCGCCCTGAGGGGATCGGGGGGCGCTTGGTGGGGCTACACCTTC.

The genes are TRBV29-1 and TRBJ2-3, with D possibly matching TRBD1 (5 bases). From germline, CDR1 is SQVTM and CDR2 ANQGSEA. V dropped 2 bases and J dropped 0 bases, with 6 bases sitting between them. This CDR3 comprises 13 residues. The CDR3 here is CSVERQSTDTQYF. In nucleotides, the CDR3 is TGCAGCGTTGAACGACAGAGCACAGATACGCAGTATTTT.

The CDR3 region is CASSQDSTPGTEAFF. In DNA form, the CDR3 reads TGCGCCAGCAGCCAAGATTCAACACCCGGCACTGAAGCTTTCTTT. This chain uses TRBV4-1 with TRBJ1-1; D gene ambiguous. This CDR3 region has 15 residues. Deletions cut 0 bases from V and 4 bases from J, with 12 bases between. Germline-derived CDR1 and CDR2 are MGHRA and YSYEKL.

The CDR3 loop reads CASSHQGTGSEAFF. In DNA form, the CDR3 reads TGTGCCAGCAGTCACCAGGGGACGGGTTCTGAAGCTTTCTTT. The J gene is TRBJ1-1, the V gene TRBV2, with TRBD1 as a possible D gene (6 bases). V lost 5 bases to trimming and J lost 6 bases, with 16 bases between them. The CDR3 is 14 residues long. Germline V CDR1 and CDR2: SNHLY, FYNNEI.

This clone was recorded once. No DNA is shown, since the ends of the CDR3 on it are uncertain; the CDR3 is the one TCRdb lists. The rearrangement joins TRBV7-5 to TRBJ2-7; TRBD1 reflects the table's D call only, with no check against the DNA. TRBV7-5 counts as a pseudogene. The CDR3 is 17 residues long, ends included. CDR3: CARSPLVGQGASYEQYV.

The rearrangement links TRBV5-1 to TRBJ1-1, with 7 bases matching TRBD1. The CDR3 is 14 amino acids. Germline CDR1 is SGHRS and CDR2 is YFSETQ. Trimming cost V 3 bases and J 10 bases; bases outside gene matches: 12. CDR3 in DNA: TGCGCCAGCAGCTGGGCGGGACAGTCAGATGGAGCTTTCTTT. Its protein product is CASSWAGQSDGAFF.

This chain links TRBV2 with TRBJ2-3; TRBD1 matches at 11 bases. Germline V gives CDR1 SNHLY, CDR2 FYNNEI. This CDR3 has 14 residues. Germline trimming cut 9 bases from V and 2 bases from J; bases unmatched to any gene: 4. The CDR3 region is CASGTGGYTDTQYF. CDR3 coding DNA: TGTGCCAGTGGGACAGGGGGGTACACAGATACGCAGTATTTT.

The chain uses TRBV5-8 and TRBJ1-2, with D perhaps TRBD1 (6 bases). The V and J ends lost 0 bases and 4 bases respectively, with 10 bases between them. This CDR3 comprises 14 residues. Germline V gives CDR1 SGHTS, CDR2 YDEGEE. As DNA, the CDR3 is TGTGCCAGCAGCTTGGACAGGGTTAGCTATGGCTACACCTTC. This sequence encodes CASSLDRVSYGYTF. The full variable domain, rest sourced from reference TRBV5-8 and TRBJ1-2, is EAGVTQSPTHLIKTRGQQATLRCSPISGHTSVYWYQQALGLGLQFLLWYDEGEERNRGNFPPRFSGRQFPNYSSELNVNALELEDSALYLCASSLDRVSYGYTFGSGTRLTVV.